This T cell receptor (beta chain) is drawn from a study of beta chain features in type 1 diabetes. Whole-study context: The study found patients and healthy donors alike in age, gender and cell yields.

Isolated RNA was reverse transcribed in full, so expressed TCRB transcripts were sequenced. Clones were sequenced by immunoSEQ multiplex PCR, and TCRdb holds only the in-frame ones, with some missing. The data show under 250,000 clones, around 14% seen once. Looked up from germline, CDR1 is SGHRS and CDR2 is YFSETQ. With 3 bases clipped from V and 2 bases from J, the junction kept 9 bases outside the gene matches. The CDR3 covers 18 residues. Findings of the study overall: A moderate, significant TCRB CDR3 shortening appeared in type 1 diabetes across four CD4+ subsets.

This clone was observed a few times. Its antigen is as yet unknown. Sequenced sample: naive CD4+ T cells from blood. The sequence was obtained from a middle-aged woman in good health. The rearrangement links TRBV5-1 to TRBJ2-3, with 13 bases identical to TRBD2. The CDR3 DNA reads as TGCGCCAGCAGCTCGGGACTAGCGGGGCGCCCGGTCACAGATACGCAGTATTTT. Amino acids: CASSSGLAGRPVTDTQYF.